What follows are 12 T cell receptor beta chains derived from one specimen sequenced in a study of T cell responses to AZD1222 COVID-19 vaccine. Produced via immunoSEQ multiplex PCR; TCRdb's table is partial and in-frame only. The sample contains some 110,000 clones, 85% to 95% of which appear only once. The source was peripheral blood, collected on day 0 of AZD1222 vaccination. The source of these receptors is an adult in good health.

CDR3 loop: CATTPSGTSGRGEQFF. Here the CDR3 DNA reads TGTGCCACCACACCGTCCGGGACTAGCGGGAGGGGTGAGCAGTTCTTC. The rearrangement links TRBV18 to TRBJ2-1, with 16 bases fitting TRBD2. Germline CDR1 reads KGHSH; CDR2 reads LQKENI. This CDR3 comprises 16 residues. V shed 10 bases and J 9 bases; nucleotides not matched to a gene: 12.

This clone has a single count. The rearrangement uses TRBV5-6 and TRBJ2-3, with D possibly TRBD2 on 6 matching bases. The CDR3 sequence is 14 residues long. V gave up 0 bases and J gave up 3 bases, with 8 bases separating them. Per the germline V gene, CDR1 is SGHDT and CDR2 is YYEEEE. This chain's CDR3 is CASSLGAGTDTQYF. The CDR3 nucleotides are TGTGCCAGCAGCTTGGGGGCGGGAACAGATACGCAGTATTTT.

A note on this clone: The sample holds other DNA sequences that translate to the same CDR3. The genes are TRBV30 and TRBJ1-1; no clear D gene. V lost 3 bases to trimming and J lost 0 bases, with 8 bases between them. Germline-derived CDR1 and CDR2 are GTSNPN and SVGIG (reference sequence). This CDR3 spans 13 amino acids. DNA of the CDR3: TGTGCCTGGAGGACATCACTGAACACTGAAGCTTTCTTT. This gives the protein CAWRTSLNTEAFF. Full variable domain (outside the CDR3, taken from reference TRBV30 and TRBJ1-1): SQTIHQWPATLVQPVGSPLSLECTVEGTSNPNLYWYRQAAGRGLQLLFYSVGIGQISSEVPQNLSASRPQDRQFILSSKKLLLSDSGFYLCAWRTSLNTEAFFGQGTRLTVV.

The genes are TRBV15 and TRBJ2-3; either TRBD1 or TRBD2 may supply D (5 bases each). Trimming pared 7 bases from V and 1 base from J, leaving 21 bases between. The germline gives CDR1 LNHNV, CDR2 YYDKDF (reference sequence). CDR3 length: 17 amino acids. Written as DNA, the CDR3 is TGTGCCACCAACTCTCCCCGAGGGGCAGGGCGCACAGATACGCAGTATTTT. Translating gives CATNSPRGAGRTDTQYF.

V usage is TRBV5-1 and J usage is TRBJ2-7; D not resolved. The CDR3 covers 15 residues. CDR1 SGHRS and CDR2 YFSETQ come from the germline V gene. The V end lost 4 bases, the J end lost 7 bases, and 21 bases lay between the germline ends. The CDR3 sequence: CASSPMGSTDREQYF. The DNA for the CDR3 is TGCGCCAGCAGCCCTATGGGGTCAACCGATCGGGAGCAGTACTTC.

The CDR3 bases are TGCAGCGTTGATAACCGGGACACTACAGATACGCAGTATTTT. As protein: CSVDNRDTTDTQYF. The rearrangement uses TRBV29-1 and TRBJ2-3; possibly TRBD1 for D (6 bases). The V gene's germline CDR1 is SQVTM and CDR2 ANQGSEA. Trimming shortened V by 3 bases and J by 3 bases, and 13 bases separated the two germline ends. The CDR3 spans 14 residues.

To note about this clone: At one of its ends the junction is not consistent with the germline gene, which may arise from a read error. The CDR3 spells CATSEGMSGANVLTF. The DNA of the CDR3 is TGTGCCACCAGTGAGGGCATGTCTGGGGCCAACGTCCTGACTTTC. The chain recombines TRBV10-3 with TRBJ2-6; tentatively, D is TRBD2 (5 bases). Germline V gene sequence: CDR1 ENHRY, CDR2 SYGVKD. The CDR3 runs to 15 residues.

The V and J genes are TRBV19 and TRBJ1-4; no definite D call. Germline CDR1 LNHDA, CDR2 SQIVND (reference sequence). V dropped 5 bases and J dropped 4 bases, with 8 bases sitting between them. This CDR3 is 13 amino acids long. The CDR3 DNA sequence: TGTGCCAGTAGTCTCCCGGGTAATGAAAAACTGTTTTTT. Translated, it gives CASSLPGNEKLFF.

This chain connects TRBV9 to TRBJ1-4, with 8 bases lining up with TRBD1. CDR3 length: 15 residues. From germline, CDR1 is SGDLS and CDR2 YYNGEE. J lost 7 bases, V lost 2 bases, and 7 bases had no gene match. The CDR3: CASSVGTGGSEKLFF. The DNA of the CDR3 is TGTGCCAGCAGCGTTGGAACAGGGGGGAGTGAAAAACTGTTTTTT.

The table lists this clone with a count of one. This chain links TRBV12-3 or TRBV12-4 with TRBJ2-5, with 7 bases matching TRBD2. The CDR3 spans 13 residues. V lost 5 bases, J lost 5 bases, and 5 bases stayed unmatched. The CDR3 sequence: CASSGDGRETQYF. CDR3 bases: TGTGCCAGCAGTGGGGACGGGAGGGAGACCCAGTACTTC.

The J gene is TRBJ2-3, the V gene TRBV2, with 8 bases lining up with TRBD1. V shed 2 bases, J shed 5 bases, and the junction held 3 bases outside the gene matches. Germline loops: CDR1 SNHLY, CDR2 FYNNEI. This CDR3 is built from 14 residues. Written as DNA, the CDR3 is TGTGCCAGCAGTGAAAGGACAGGGCGAGATACGCAGTATTTT. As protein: CASSERTGRDTQYF.

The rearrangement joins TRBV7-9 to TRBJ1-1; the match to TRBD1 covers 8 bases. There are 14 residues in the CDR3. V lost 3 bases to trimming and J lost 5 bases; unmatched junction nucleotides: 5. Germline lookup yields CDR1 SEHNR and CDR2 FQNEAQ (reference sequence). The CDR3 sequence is CASSLTGVGTEAFF. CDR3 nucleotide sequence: TGTGCCAGCAGCTTGACAGGGGTGGGGACTGAAGCTTTCTTT. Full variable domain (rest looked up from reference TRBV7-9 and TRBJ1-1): DTGVSQNPRHKITKRGQNVTFRCDPISEHNRLYWYRQTLGQGPEFLTYFQNEAQLEKSRLLSDRFSAERPKGSFSTLEIQRTEQGDSAMYLCASSLTGVGTEAFFGQGTRLTVV.